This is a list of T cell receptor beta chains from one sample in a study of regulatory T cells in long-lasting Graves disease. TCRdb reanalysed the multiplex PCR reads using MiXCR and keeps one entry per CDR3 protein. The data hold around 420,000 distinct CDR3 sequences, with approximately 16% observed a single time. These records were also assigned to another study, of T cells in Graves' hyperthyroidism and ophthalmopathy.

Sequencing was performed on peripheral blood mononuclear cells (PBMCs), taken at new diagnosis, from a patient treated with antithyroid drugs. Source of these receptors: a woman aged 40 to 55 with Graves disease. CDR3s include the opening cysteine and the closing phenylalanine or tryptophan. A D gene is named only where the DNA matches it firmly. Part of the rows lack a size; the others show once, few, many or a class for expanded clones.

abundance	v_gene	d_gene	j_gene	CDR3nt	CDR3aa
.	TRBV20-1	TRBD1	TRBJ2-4	TGCAGTGCCCTTAGACAGGGCCAGTCCAAAAACATTCAGTACTTC	CSALRQGQSKNIQYF
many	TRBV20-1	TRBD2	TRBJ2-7	TGCAGTGCTAGAGGGACTAGCGGGATCAACTACGAGCAGTACTTC	CSARGTSGINYEQYF
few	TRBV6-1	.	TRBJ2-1	TGTGCCACCGGGGACCCTATCCGGCGAAGCTCCTACAATGAGCAGTTCTTC	CATGDPIRRSSYNEQFF
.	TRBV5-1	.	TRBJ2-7	TGCGCCAGCAGCAGCAGGGGCTCGGGGGCAAACGAGCAGTACTTC	CASSSRGSGANEQYF
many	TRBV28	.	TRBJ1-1	TGTGCCAGCAGTATCCTGGGGGGCAGGGACACTGAAGCTTTCTTT	CASSILGGRDTEAFF
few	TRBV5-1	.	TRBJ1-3	TGCGCCAGCAGCCCAGGACAGCCCTCTGGAAACACCATATATTTT	CASSPGQPSGNTIYF
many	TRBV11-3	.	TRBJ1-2	TGTGCCAGCAGCTCACTAGCGGGGGATAACTATGGCTACACCTTC	CASSSLAGDNYGYTF
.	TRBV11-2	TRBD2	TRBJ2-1	TGTGCCAGCAGTTCGCCGGGACTAATCTACAATGAGCAGTTCTTC	CASSSPGLIYNEQFF
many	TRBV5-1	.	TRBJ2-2	TGCGCCAGCAGCTTGGAAGAACAGGGTCGCGGGGAGCTGTTTTTT	CASSLEEQGRGELFF
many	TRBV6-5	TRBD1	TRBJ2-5	TGTGCCAGCAGTTACCCAGACAGGGAACGACAAGAGACCCAGTACTTC	CASSYPDRERQETQYF
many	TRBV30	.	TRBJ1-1	TGTGCCTGGAAAGAAAGTCCCGCCGACACTGAAGCTTTCTTT	CAWKESPADTEAFF
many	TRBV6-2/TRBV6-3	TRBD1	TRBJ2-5	TGTGCCAGCAGTTACGACAGGGGTGGGGGCCAGTACTTC	CASSYDRGGGQYF
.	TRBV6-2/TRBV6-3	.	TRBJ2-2	TGTGCCAGCAGTGACGGGACCCAGGTTCCCGGGGAGCTGTTTTTT	CASSDGTQVPGELFF
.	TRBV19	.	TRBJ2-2	TGTGCCAGTAGTGACGGGAACACCGGGGAGCTGTTTTTT	CASSDGNTGELFF
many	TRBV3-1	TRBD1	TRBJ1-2	TGTGCCAGCAGCAACTATGCAGGGGGCGCGAAGGGCTACACCTTC	CASSNYAGGAKGYTF
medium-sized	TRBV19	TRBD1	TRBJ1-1	TGTGCCAGTAGTATGGGGACAGGAGGAACTGAAGCTTTCTTT	CASSMGTGGTEAFF
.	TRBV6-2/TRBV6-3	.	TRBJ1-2	TGTGCCAGCAGTTACACGGCATGGCTGGAATATGGCTACACCTTC	CASSYTAWLEYGYTF
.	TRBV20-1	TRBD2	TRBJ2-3	TGCAGTGCCGACAACGTGCGGGAGGAACCAGATACGCAGTATTTT	CSADNVREEPDTQYF
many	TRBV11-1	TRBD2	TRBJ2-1	TGTGCCAGCAGCCAAAGACTAGCGGGAGGAAATGAGCAGTTCTTC	CASSQRLAGGNEQFF
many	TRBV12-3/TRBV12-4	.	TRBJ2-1	TGTGCCAGCAGTTCCGACTATTACAATGAGCAGTTCTTC	CASSSDYYNEQFF
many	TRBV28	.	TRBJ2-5	TGTGCCAGCAGTTCAGGGCCTGGGTGGGGAGAGACCCAGTACTTC	CASSSGPGWGETQYF
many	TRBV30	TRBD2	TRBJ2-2	TGTGCCTACGGAGGGGCTAGCGGGAGTACCGGGGAGCTGTTTTTT	CAYGGASGSTGELFF
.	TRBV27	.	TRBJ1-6	TGTGCCAGCAGTTTTTGGGGCAGCCACAATAATTCACCCCTCCACTTT	CASSFWGSHNNSPLHF
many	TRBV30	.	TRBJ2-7	TGTGCCTGGAGTCCCGGGGGAACCTACGAGCAGTACTTC	CAWSPGGTYEQYF
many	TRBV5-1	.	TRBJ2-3	TGCGCCAGCAGCCCAAGATCGGCAGCAGATACGCAGTATTTT	CASSPRSAADTQYF
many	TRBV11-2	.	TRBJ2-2	TGTGCCAGCAGACGAGGACGCGCGAACACCGGGGAGCTGTTTTTT	CASRRGRANTGELFF
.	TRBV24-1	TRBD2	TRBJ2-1	TGTGCCACCAGTGATTTACTAGCGGGAGCCAATGAGCAGTTCTTC	CATSDLLAGANEQFF
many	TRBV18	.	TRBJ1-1	TGTGCCAGCTCCGCGGACAGTCTGAACACTGAAGCTTTCTTT	CASSADSLNTEAFF
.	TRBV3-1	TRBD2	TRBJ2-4	TGTGCCAGCAGCGCACCTAGCGGGAGGGTAGAGTACTTC	CASSAPSGRVEYF
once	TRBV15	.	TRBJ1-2	TGTGCCACCAGCAGAGAGGTTTGGGGAGACGGCTACACCTTC	CATSREVWGDGYTF
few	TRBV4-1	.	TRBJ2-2	TGCGCCAGCAGCCAAAGGGACGTGAACACCGGGGAGCTGTTTTTT	CASSQRDVNTGELFF
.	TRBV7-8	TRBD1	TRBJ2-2	TGTGCCAGCAGGAGGAAGGGGACAGGCGCGAACACCGGGGAGCTGTTTTTT	CASRRKGTGANTGELFF
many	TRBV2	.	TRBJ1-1	TGTGCCAGCAGTGATTATGGGAACACTGAAGCTTTCTTT	CASSDYGNTEAFF
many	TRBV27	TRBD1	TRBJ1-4	TGTGCCAGCAGAAGGGACAGGGAGGCTGAAAAACTGTTTTTT	CASRRDREAEKLFF
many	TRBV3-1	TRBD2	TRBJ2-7	TGTGCCACCGGACTAGCGGGAGGGATTTTCGACGAGCAGTACTTC	CATGLAGGIFDEQYF
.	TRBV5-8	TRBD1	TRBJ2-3	TGTGCCAGCAGCCGGGGTTTAGACAGGGGATCAACAGATACGCAGTATTTT	CASSRGLDRGSTDTQYF
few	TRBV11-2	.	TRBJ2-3	TGTGCCAGCAGCTTCCAAGTGGCAGATACGCAGTATTTT	CASSFQVADTQYF
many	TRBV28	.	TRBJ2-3	TGTGCCAGCAGTTTATTTGAGGGGACGCAGTATTTT	CASSLFEGTQYF
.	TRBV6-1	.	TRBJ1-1	TGTGCCAGCAGGACCCAGGTGAACACTGAAGCTTTCTTT	CASRTQVNTEAFF
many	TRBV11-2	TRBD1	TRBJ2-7	TGTGCCAGCAGCCACGGGACAGGGGGACCCTACGAGCAGTACTTC	CASSHGTGGPYEQYF
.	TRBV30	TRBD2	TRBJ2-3	TGTGCCTGGAACCAACTAGCGGGAGTGGTAGATACGCAGTATTTT	CAWNQLAGVVDTQYF
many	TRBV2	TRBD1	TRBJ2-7	TGTGCCAGCAATCCGACAGGGACCTCCTACGAGCAGTACTTC	CASNPTGTSYEQYF
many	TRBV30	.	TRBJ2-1	TGTGCCTGGAGTGTGGGCGAGGAGCTGTATGAGCAGTTCTTC	CAWSVGEELYEQFF
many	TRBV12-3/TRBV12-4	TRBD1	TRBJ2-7	TGTGCCAGCAGTTTATACGGGACAGGGGGTTTGAGCTCCTACGAGCAGTACTTC	CASSLYGTGGLSSYEQYF
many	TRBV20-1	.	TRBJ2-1	TGCAGTGCTAGAGATCCAGGCGGCTACAATGAGCAGTTCTTC	CSARDPGGYNEQFF
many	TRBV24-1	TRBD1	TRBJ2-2	TGTGCCACCAGTGATCCGAACAGGGGGAACACCGGGGAGCTGTTTTTT	CATSDPNRGNTGELFF
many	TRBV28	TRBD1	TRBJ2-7	TGTGCCAGCAGTTTGCACGGGACAGGTTCCTACGAGCAGTACTTC	CASSLHGTGSYEQYF
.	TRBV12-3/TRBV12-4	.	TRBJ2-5	TGTGCCAGCAGTATGGGCCCGAACGACCAGACCCAGTACTTC	CASSMGPNDQTQYF
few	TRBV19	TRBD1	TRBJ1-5	TGTGCCAGTAGTATAATGGGTTTGGGGGACAGAGATCAGCCCCAGCATTTT	CASSIMGLGDRDQPQHF
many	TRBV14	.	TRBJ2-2	TGTGCCAGCAGCCAAGGGGGCTGGTACACCGGGGAGCTGTTTTTT	CASSQGGWYTGELFF
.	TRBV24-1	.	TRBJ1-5	TGTGCCACCAGTGATCGGGGGAATCAGCCCCAGCATTTT	CATSDRGNQPQHF
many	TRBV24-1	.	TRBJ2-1	TGTGCCACCAGTGGGTTAGGACTGGATTACAATGAGCAGTTCTTC	CATSGLGLDYNEQFF